This entry describes one TCR beta chain. Methods used by the authors: Scientists estimated how many nucleated cells there were by amplifying reference gene primers. Measured with immunoSEQ multiplex PCR; TCRdb has only the in-frame clones, and not every one. D and trimming were read from the DNA, whereas the V and J calls and clone size are those reported in that table. Among about 120,000 clones, approximately 81% were seen once, and the ten largest hold 3.9%. CDR3 length: 13 amino acids. Germline V lookup: CDR1 LNHDA, CDR2 SQIVND (reference sequence). The V gene lost 8 bases and the J gene lost 6 bases, with 11 bases spanning the gap. These data are taken from a study of blood T cell repertoires in COVID-19. Study in general: Whether acute or convalescent, the COVID-19 samples came from the United States, Italy and Spain. T cells, B-cell-depleted T cells, or PBMCs supplied cDNA or gDNA.

The source of this sequence is a man aged 55 to 69 with acute or convalescent COVID-19. The chain employs TRBV19 and TRBJ1-6; D is ambiguous. Sequencing was done on a sample of peripheral blood. The CDR3 DNA is TGTGCCAGTCAGGAGGGCGTTAATTCACCCCTCCACTTT. This sequence encodes CASQEGVNSPLHF. Full variable domain (remainder filled in from reference TRBV19 and TRBJ1-6): DGGITQSPKYLFRKEGQNVTLSCEQNLNHDAMYWYRQDPGQGLRLIYYSQIVNDFQKGDIAEGYSVSREKKESFPLTVTSAQKNPTAFYLCASQEGVNSPLHFGNGTRLTVT.